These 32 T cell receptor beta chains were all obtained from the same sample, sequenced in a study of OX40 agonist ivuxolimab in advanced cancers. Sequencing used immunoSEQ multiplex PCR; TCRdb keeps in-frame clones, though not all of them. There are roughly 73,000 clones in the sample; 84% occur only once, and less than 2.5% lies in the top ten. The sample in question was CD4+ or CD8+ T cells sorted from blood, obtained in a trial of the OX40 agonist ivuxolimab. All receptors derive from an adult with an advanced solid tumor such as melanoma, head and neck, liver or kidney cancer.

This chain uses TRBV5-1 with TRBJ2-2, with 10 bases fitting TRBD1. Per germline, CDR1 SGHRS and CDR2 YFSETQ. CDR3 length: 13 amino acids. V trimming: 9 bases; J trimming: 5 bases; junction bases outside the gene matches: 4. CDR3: CATGQGGTGELFF. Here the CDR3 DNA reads TGCGCCACCGGACAGGGGGGTACCGGGGAGCTGTTTTTT.

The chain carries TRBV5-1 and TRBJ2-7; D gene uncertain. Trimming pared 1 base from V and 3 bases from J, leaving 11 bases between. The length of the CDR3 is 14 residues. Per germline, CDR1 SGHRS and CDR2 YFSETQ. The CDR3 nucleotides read TGCGCCAGCAGCTTGTGGCCAACTGACTACGAGCAGTACTTC. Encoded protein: CASSLWPTDYEQYF.

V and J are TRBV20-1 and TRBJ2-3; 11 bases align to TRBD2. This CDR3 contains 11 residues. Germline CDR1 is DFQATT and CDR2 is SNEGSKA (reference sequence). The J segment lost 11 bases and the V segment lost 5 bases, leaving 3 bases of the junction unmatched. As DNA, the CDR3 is TGCAGTGCTGCTAGCGGGGGGCGGCAGTATTTT. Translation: CSAASGGRQYF.

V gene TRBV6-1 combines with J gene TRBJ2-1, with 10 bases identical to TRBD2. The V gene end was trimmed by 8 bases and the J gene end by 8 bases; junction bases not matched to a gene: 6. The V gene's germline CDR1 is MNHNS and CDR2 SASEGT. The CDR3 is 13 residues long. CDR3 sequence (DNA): TGTGCCAGCTGGAGCGGGAGGGTTGATGAGCAGTTCTTC. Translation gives CASWSGRVDEQFF.

This CDR3 reads CASSLAGRNEKLFF. The CDR3 nucleotides read TGTGCCAGCAGTTTGGCAGGGCGGAATGAAAAACTGTTTTTT. The genes are TRBV28 and TRBJ1-4, with TRBD1 as a possible D gene (5 bases). The V end was cut by 3 bases, the J end by 5 bases, with 10 bases between. This CDR3 comprises 14 residues. Per the germline V gene, CDR1 is MDHEN and CDR2 is SYDVKM.

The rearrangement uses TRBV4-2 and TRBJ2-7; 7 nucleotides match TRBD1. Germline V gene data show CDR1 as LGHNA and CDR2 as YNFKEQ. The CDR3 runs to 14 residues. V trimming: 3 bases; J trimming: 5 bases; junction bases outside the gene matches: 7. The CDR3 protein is CASSQTGSRDEQYF. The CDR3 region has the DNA TGTGCCAGCAGCCAGACAGGGTCGCGCGACGAGCAGTACTTC.

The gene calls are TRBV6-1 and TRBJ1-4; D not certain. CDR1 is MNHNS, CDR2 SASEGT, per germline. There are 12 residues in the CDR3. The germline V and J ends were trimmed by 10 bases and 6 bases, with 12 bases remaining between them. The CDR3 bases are TGTGCCATCCGCCGCATCGATGAAAAACTGTTTTTT. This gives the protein CAIRRIDEKLFF.

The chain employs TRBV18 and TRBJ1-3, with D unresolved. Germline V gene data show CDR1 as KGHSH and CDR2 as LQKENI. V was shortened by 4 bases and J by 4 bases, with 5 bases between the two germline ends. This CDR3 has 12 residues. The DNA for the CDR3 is TGTGCCAGCTCACGTTCCGGAAACACCATATATTTT. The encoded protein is CASSRSGNTIYF.

CDR3 region: CASRTGRRDQPQHF. CDR3 coding DNA: TGTGCCAGTCGGACAGGGAGGCGGGATCAGCCCCAGCATTTT. The V gene is TRBV19, the J gene TRBJ1-5; 8 nucleotides agree with TRBD1. The ends lost 8 bases at V and 5 bases at J; junction bases unmatched: 8. The germline gives CDR1 LNHDA, CDR2 SQIVND (reference sequence). This CDR3 spans 14 amino acids.

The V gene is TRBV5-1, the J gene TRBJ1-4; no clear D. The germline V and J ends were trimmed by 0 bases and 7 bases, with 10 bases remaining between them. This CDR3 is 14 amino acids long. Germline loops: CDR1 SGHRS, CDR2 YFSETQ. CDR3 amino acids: CASSLGWGAEKLFF. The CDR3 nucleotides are TGCGCCAGCAGCTTGGGGTGGGGTGCTGAAAAACTGTTTTTT.

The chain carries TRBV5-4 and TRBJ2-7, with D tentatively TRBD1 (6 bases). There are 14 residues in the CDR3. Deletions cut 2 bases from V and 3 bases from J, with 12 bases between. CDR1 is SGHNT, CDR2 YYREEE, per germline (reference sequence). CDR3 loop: CASSLQGINYEQYF. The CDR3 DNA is TGTGCCAGCAGCTTACAGGGTATAAACTACGAGCAGTACTTC. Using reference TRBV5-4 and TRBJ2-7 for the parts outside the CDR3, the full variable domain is ETGVTQSPTHLIKTRGQQVTLRCSSQSGHNTVSWYQQALGQGPQFIFQYYREEENGRGNFPPRFSGLQFPNYSSELNVNALELDDSALYLCASSLQGINYEQYFGPGTRLTVT.

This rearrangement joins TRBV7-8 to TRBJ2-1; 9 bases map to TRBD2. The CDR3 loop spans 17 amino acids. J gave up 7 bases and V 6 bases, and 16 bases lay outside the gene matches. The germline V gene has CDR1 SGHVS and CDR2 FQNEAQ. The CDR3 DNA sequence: TGTGCCAGCAGTAGGTTGTGGGGGCGGGAGGGTAGAAATGAGCAGTTCTTC. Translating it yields CASSRLWGREGRNEQFF.

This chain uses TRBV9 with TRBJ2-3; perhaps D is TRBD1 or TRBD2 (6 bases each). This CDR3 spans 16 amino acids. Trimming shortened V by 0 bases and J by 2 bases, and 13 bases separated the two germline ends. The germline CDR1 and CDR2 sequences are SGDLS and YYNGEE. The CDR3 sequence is CASSVEGDSYTDTQYF. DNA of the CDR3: TGTGCCAGCAGCGTAGAGGGGGACTCTTACACAGATACGCAGTATTTT.

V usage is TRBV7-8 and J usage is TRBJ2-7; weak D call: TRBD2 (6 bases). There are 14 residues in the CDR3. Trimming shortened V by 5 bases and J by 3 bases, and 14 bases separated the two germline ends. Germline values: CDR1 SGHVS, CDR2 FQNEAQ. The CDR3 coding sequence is TGTGCCAGCAGCCACCGCGGGGCCCACTACGAGCAGTACTTC. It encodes CASSHRGAHYEQYF.

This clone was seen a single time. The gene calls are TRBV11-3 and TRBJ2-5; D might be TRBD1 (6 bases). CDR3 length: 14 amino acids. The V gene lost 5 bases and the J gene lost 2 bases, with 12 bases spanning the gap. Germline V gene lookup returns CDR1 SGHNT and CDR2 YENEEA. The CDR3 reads CASSQQGGQETQYF. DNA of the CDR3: TGTGCCAGCAGCCAACAGGGTGGGCAAGAGACCCAGTACTTC.

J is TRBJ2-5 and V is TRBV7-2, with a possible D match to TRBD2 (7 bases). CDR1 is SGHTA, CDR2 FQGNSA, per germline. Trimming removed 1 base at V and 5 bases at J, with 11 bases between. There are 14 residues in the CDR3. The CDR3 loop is CASSLGGGVETQYF. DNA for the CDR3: TGTGCCAGCAGCTTAGGCGGGGGCGTGGAGACCCAGTACTTC. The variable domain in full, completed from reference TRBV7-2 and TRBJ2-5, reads GAGVSQSPSNKVTEKGKDVELRCDPISGHTALYWYRQSLGQGLEFLIYFQGNSAPDKSGLPSDRFSAERTGGSVSTLTIQRTQQEDSAVYLCASSLGGGVETQYFGPGTRLLVL.

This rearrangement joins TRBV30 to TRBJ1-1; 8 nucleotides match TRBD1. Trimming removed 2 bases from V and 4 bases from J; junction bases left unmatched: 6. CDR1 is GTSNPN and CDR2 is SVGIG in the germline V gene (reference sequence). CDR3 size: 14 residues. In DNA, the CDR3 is TGTGCCTGGAGTCAGGGACAGGTTGCCACTGAAGCTTTCTTT. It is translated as CAWSQGQVATEAFF.

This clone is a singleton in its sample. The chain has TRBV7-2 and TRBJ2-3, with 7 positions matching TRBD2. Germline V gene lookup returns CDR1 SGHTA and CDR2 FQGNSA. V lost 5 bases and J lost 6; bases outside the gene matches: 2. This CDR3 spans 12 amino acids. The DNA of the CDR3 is TGTGCCAGCAGCGGGCGGGGGGATACGCAGTATTTT. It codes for CASSGRGDTQYF.

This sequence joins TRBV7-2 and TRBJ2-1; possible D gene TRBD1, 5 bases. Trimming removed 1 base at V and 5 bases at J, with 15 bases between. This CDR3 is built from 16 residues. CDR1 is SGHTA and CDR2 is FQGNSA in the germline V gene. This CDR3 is CASSLEPSRANNEQFF. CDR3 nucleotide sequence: TGTGCCAGCAGCTTAGAACCCTCCAGGGCAAACAATGAGCAGTTCTTC.

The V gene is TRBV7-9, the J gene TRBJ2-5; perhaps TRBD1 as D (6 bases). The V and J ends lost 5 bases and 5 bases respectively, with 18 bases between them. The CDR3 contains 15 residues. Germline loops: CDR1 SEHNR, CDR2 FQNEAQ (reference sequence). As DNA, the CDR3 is TGTGCCAGCAGCATATCAGGGGCGGGCGGGGAGACCCAGTACTTC. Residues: CASSISGAGGETQYF.

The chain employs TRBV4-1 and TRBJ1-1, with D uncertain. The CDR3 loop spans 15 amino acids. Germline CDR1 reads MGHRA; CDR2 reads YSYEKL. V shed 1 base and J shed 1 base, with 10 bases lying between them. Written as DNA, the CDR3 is TGCGCCAGCAGCCAAGGAAGGCGTGGGAACACTGAAGCTTTCTTT. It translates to CASSQGRRGNTEAFF.

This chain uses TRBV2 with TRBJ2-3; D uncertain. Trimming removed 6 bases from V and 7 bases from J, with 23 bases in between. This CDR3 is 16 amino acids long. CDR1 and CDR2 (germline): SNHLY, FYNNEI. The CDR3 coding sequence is TGTGCCAGCAGGAGCGTCTTCTCCCCCTCGTTCTATACGCAGTATTTT. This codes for CASRSVFSPSFYTQYF.

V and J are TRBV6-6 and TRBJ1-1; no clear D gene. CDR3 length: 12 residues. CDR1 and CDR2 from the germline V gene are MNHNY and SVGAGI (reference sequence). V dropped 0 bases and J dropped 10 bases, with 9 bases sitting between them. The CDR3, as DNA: TGTGCCAGCAGTTACTCGACATCGGGAGCTTTCTTT. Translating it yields CASSYSTSGAFF.

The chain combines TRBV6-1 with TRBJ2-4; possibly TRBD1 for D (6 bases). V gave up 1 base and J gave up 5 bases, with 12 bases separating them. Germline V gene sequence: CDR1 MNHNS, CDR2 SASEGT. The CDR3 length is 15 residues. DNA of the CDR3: TGTGCCAGCAGTGAAGTTCTGGGGGCTGAAAACATTCAGTACTTC. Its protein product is CASSEVLGAENIQYF.

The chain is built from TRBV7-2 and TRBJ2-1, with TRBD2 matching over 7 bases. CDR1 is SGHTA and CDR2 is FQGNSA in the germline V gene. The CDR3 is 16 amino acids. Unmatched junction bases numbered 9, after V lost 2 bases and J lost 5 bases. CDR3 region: CASSLRREKVHNEQFF. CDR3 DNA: TGTGCCAGCAGCTTAAGGCGGGAGAAGGTCCACAATGAGCAGTTCTTC.

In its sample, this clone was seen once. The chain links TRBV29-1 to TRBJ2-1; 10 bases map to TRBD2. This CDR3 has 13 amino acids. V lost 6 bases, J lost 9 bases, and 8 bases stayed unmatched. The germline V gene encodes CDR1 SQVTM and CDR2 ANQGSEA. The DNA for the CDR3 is TGCAGCGTCGGAGTAGCGGGGGGAAGTGAGCAGTTCTTC. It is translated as CSVGVAGGSEQFF.

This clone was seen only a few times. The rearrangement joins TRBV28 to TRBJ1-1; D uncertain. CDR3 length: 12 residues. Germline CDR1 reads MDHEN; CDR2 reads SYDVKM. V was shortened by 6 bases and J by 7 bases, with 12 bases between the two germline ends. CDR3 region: CASSRNRGEAFF. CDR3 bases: TGTGCCAGCAGCCGCAATCGGGGTGAAGCTTTCTTT.

DNA of the CDR3: TGTGCCAGCAGCTTAACGCGAGGACACCCGGGCCGCACAGATACGCAGTATTTT. This gives the protein CASSLTRGHPGRTDTQYF. V gene TRBV7-3 combines with J gene TRBJ2-3, with a possible D match to TRBD1 (5 bases). V lost 0 bases and J 1 base, leaving 17 bases between the germline ends. This CDR3 is built from 18 residues. The germline gives CDR1 SGHTA, CDR2 FQGTGA.

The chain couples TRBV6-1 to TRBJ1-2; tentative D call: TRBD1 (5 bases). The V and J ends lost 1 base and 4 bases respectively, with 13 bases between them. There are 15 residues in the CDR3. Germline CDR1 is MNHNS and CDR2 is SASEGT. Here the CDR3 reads CASSEGGARVYGYTF. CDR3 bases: TGTGCCAGCAGTGAAGGGGGTGCCAGGGTCTATGGCTACACCTTC.

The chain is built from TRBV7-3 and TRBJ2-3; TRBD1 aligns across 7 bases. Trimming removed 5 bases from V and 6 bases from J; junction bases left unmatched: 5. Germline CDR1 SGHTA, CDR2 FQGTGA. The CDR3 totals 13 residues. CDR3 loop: CASSNYRGDTQYF. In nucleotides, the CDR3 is TGTGCCAGCAGCAACTACAGGGGCGATACGCAGTATTTT.

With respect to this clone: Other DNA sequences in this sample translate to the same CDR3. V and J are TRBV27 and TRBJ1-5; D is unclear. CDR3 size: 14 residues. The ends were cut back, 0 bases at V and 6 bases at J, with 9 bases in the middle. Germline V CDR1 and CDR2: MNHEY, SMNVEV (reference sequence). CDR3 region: CASSLSRVGQPQHF. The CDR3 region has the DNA TGTGCCAGCAGTTTATCGAGGGTAGGTCAGCCCCAGCATTTT.

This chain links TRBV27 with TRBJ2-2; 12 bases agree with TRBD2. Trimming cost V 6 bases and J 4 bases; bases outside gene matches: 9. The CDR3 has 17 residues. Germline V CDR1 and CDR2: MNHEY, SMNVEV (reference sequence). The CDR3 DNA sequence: TGTGCCAGCAGGAGGGGACTAGCGGGCGATCCCACCGGGGAGCTGTTTTTT. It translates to CASRRGLAGDPTGELFF.